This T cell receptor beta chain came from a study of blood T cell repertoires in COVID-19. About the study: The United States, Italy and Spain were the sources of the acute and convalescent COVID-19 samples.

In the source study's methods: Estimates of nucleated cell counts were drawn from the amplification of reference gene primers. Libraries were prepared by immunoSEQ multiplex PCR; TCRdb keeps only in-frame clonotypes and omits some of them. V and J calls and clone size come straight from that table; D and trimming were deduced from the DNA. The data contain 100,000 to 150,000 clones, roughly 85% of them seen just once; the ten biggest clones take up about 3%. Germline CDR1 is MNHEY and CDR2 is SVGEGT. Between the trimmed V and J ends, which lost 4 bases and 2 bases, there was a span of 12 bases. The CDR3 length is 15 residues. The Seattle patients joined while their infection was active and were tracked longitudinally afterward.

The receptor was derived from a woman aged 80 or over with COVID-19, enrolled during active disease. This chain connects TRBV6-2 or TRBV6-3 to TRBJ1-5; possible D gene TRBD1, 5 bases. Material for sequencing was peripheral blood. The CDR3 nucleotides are TGTGCCAGCAGTTCTATGCGGGGGGGCAATCAGCCCCAGCATTTT. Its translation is CASSSMRGGNQPQHF.